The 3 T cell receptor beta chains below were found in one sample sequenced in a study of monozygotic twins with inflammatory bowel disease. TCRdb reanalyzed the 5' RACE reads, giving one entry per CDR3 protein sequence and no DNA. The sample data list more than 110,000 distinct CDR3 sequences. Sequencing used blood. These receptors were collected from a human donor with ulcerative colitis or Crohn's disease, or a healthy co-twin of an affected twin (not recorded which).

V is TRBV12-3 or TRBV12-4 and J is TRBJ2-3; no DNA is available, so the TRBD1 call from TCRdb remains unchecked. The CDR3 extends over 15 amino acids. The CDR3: CASSLTGQGTDTQYF.

This CDR3 is CAWSRAFPNTEAFF. This chain uses TRBV30 with TRBJ1-1. This CDR3 is 14 amino acids long. Germline lookup yields CDR1 GTSNPN and CDR2 SVGIG (reference sequence).

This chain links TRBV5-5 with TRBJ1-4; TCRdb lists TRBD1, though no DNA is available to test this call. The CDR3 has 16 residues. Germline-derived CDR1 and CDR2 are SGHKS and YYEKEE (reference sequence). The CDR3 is CASSGNRGTANEKLFF.